The 29 T cell receptor beta chains below come from one sample, sequenced in a study of cytomegalovirus exposure and HLA in healthy donors. Generated by immunoSEQ multiplex PCR, the TCRdb table keeps only in-frame clones and is missing some. Among some 250,000 clones, around 85% were seen once, and the ten largest hold 0.95% to 1.5%. Sequenced sample: PBMCs. These receptors all come from a woman in her 30s in good health and CMV-seropositive.

The J gene is TRBJ2-1, the V gene TRBV7-3; 7 bases line up with TRBD2. CDR1 SGHTA and CDR2 FQGTGA come from the germline V gene. Losses at the gene ends were 1 base for V and 3 bases for J; bases not matched to a gene: 6. The CDR3 has 16 amino acids. In DNA, the CDR3 is TGTGCCAGCAGCTTAAGGTCCGGCGGGAGCTACAATGAGCAGTTCTTC. Its translation: CASSLRSGGSYNEQFF.

This clone has only one observation. Just one base apart from a much larger clone, this may be a read error. The chain carries TRBV2 and TRBJ2-5; TRBD1 agrees at 7 bases. This CDR3 is built from 13 residues. V shed 6 bases, J shed 3 bases, and the junction held 4 bases outside the gene matches. Germline lookup yields CDR1 SNHLY and CDR2 FYNNEI. The CDR3 loop is CASSRDREETQYF. As DNA, the CDR3 is TGTGCCAGCAGCCGAGACAGGGAAGAGACCCAGTACTTC.

The V call is TRBV6-1, the J call TRBJ1-1; possibly TRBD1 for D (5 bases). Trimming cost V 6 bases and J 2 bases, with 10 bases left between them. Germline values: CDR1 MNHNS, CDR2 SASEGT. This CDR3 region has 13 residues. The CDR3 loop is CASSRVQNTEAFF. CDR3 coding DNA: TGTGCCAGCAGCAGGGTCCAAAACACTGAAGCTTTCTTT.

CDR3 loop: CARSIPQGNYGYTF. The CDR3 DNA follows: TGTGCCAGAAGCATCCCACAGGGGAACTATGGCTACACCTTC. The genes are TRBV7-5 and TRBJ1-2; TRBD1 is the table's D call, not checked against the DNA. TRBV7-5 is recorded as a pseudogene. This CDR3 has 14 amino acids.

This chain connects TRBV7-8 to TRBJ2-7; D unresolved. Germline V lookup: CDR1 SGHVS, CDR2 FQNEAQ. V lost 0 bases, J lost 2 bases, and 14 bases lay in between. This CDR3 is built from 16 residues. DNA for the CDR3: TGTGCCAGCAGCTTAGCGTCTAGGATAATAGCCTACGAGCAGTACTTC. This codes for CASSLASRIIAYEQYF.

The V call is TRBV5-4, the J call TRBJ2-7; a possible D gene is TRBD1 (5 bases). The V gene lost 4 bases and the J gene lost 9 bases, with 20 bases spanning the gap. Germline V gene data show CDR1 as SGHNT and CDR2 as YYREEE (reference sequence). The CDR3 is 14 amino acids. The CDR3 here is CASSKGDVNARQYF. The CDR3 nucleotides are TGTGCCAGCAGCAAAGGGGATGTCAATGCCCGGCAGTACTTC. The full variable domain, with the rest looked up from reference TRBV5-4 and TRBJ2-7, is ETGVTQSPTHLIKTRGQQVTLRCSSQSGHNTVSWYQQALGQGPQFIFQYYREEENGRGNFPPRFSGLQFPNYSSELNVNALELDDSALYLCASSKGDVNARQYFGPGTRLTVT.

V usage is TRBV2 and J usage is TRBJ1-5; 8 nucleotides agree with TRBD1. Per germline, CDR1 SNHLY and CDR2 FYNNEI. The CDR3 length is 14 residues. The trim removed 3 bases at V and 6 bases at J, leaving 4 bases unmatched. The CDR3: CASSEYRGGQPQHF. CDR3 in DNA: TGTGCCAGCAGTGAGTACAGGGGGGGTCAGCCCCAGCATTTT.

J is TRBJ2-6 and V is TRBV5-1, with a possible D match to TRBD2 (5 bases). Looked up from germline, CDR1 is SGHRS and CDR2 is YFSETQ. V lost 4 bases and J lost 4, with 12 bases in between. The CDR3 length is 15 residues. CDR3 DNA sequence: TGCGCCAGCAGCCTGACGACGGGAGGGGCCAACGTCCTGACTTTC. Amino acids: CASSLTTGGANVLTF. Supplemented by reference TRBV5-1 and TRBJ2-6, the full variable domain reads KAGVTQTPRYLIKTRGQQVTLSCSPISGHRSVSWYQQTPGQGLQFLFEYFSETQRNKGNFPGRFSGRQFSNSRSEMNVSTLELGDSALYLCASSLTTGGANVLTFGAGSRLTVL.

The chain combines TRBV9 with TRBJ2-1; D might be TRBD2 (5 bases). Germline V CDR1 and CDR2: SGDLS, YYNGEE. The CDR3 covers 17 residues. The V end was cut by 4 bases, the J end by 4 bases, with 21 bases between. This CDR3 is CASSPKTRANLYNEQFF. CDR3 sequence (DNA): TGTGCCAGCAGCCCAAAGACGAGGGCCAATTTGTACAATGAGCAGTTCTTC.

The chain couples TRBV5-4 to TRBJ2-3, with 7 bases identical to TRBD1. The CDR3 is 14 amino acids. Per the germline V gene, CDR1 is SGHNT and CDR2 is YYREEE (reference sequence). Trimming took 4 bases from V and 2 from J; bases not matched to a gene: 4. DNA for the CDR3: TGTGCCAGCAGCCCGGGACAGTACACAGATACGCAGTATTTT. Its translation: CASSPGQYTDTQYF.

This chain links TRBV2 with TRBJ1-1, with D perhaps matching TRBD1 (5 bases). The CDR3 totals 14 residues. Trimming removed 5 bases at V and 4 bases at J, with 14 bases between. Germline V gene sequence: CDR1 SNHLY, CDR2 FYNNEI. CDR3 amino acids: CASSPGFVGTEAFF. The CDR3 nucleotides read TGTGCCAGCAGTCCAGGGTTTGTTGGCACTGAAGCTTTCTTT.

The gene calls are TRBV5-8 and TRBJ2-7; D unresolved. Germline assignment: CDR1 SGHTS and CDR2 YDEGEE. Trimming shortened V by 7 bases and J by 4 bases, and 9 bases separated the two germline ends. The CDR3 totals 11 residues. DNA for the CDR3: TGTGCCAGCGGCCGATTGTACGAGCAGTACTTC. This codes for CASGRLYEQYF.

The rearrangement links TRBV7-9 to TRBJ2-7; D not resolved. The CDR3 loop spans 15 amino acids. Trimming stripped 1 base from V and 0 bases from J, with 10 bases between. CDR1 and CDR2 from the germline V gene are SEHNR and FQNEAQ (reference sequence). CDR3 sequence reads: CASSLDSLSSYEQYF. For the CDR3, the DNA is TGTGCCAGCAGCTTAGACAGCCTAAGCTCCTACGAGCAGTACTTC.

The chain links TRBV27 to TRBJ2-5, with a tentative D call TRBD2 (6 bases). This CDR3 spans 15 amino acids. From germline, CDR1 is MNHEY and CDR2 SMNVEV (reference sequence). V was cut by 1 base and J by 10 bases, with 19 bases left in between. In DNA, the CDR3 is TGTGCCAGCAGTTTATATTCCGGGGGATATTTGGGCCAGTACTTC. This translates into CASSLYSGGYLGQYF.

The chain employs TRBV2 and TRBJ2-1; 7 positions match TRBD2. This CDR3 comprises 16 residues. The ends lost 7 bases at V and 4 bases at J; junction bases unmatched: 13. Germline V CDR1 and CDR2: SNHLY, FYNNEI. CDR3 DNA: TGTGCCAGCACCATCGGGCCTCCGGGAGGTTACAATGAGCAGTTCTTC. Translation: CASTIGPPGGYNEQFF. The full variable domain, rest sourced from reference TRBV2 and TRBJ2-1, is EPEVTQTPSHQVTQMGQEVILRCVPISNHLYFYWYRQILGQKVEFLVSFYNNEISEKSEIFDDQFSVERPDGSNFTLKIRSTKLEDSAMYFCASTIGPPGGYNEQFFGPGTRLTVL.

The genes are TRBV11-2 and TRBJ2-5; TRBD2 matches 8 bases. CDR1 SGHAT and CDR2 FQNNGV come from the germline V gene. The V and J ends lost 5 bases and 0 bases, in that order; junction bases with no gene match: 8. The CDR3 is made up of 16 amino acids. CDR3 in amino acids: CASSPGEREYQETQYF. The CDR3 DNA sequence: TGTGCCAGCAGCCCTGGCGAGCGGGAGTACCAAGAGACCCAGTACTTC.

The genes are TRBV11-2 and TRBJ1-3; D uncertain. The ends were cut back, 1 base at V and 0 bases at J, with 7 bases in the middle. CDR1 and CDR2 from the germline V gene are SGHAT and FQNNGV. CDR3 length: 15 amino acids. CDR3 region: CASSLAQISGNTIYF. The CDR3 DNA reads as TGTGCCAGCAGCTTAGCACAGATCTCTGGAAACACCATATATTTT.

The chain uses TRBV19 and TRBJ2-2; tentatively, D is TRBD2 (7 bases). CDR1 and CDR2 (germline): LNHDA, SQIVND (reference sequence). Trimming left V 11 bases short and J 9 bases short, with 19 bases between. The length of the CDR3 is 13 residues. The CDR3 sequence: CAGSGAGDRELFF. The DNA of the CDR3 is TGTGCCGGGTCGGGGGCGGGGGACCGGGAGCTGTTTTTT.

V and J are TRBV7-2 and TRBJ2-1, with 9 bases lining up with TRBD1. The ends lost 1 base at V and 4 bases at J; junction bases unmatched: 2. The CDR3 totals 15 residues. Germline V gene data show CDR1 as SGHTA and CDR2 as FQGNSA. In nucleotides, the CDR3 is TGTGCCAGCAGCTTAGGGGGACAGGGATACAATGAGCAGTTCTTC. Translation: CASSLGGQGYNEQFF.

The chain joins TRBV30 to TRBJ1-5, with 8 bases that match TRBD1. Per germline, CDR1 GTSNPN and CDR2 SVGIG (reference sequence). The V and J ends lost 4 bases and 0 bases, in that order; junction bases with no gene match: 5. This CDR3 spans 15 amino acids. The CDR3 sequence: CAWTDRGYSNQPQHF. The CDR3 DNA is TGTGCCTGGACCGACAGGGGTTATAGCAATCAGCCCCAGCATTTT.

The chain employs TRBV30 and TRBJ2-7; TRBD2 is a possible D gene (6 bases). The CDR3 is 14 residues long. The germline V gene has CDR1 GTSNPN and CDR2 SVGIG (reference sequence). V gave up 4 bases and J gave up 3 bases, with 16 bases separating them. As DNA, the CDR3 is TGTGCCTGGACTTACGCGGGAAACCTCTACGAGCAGTACTTC. This sequence encodes CAWTYAGNLYEQYF.

This clone was counted a single time. The V and J genes are TRBV9 and TRBJ2-2; D gene ambiguous. Between the trimmed V and J ends, which lost 1 base and 0 bases, there was a span of 7 bases. The germline gives CDR1 SGDLS, CDR2 YYNGEE. There are 15 residues in the CDR3. CDR3 DNA sequence: TGTGCCAGCAGCGTAAGACTTACGAACACCGGGGAGCTGTTTTTT. Translation: CASSVRLTNTGELFF.

J is TRBJ1-2 and V is TRBV5-8; possibly TRBD1 for D (6 bases). The CDR3 contains 17 residues. Germline lookup yields CDR1 SGHTS and CDR2 YDEGEE. Trimming stripped 0 bases from V and 1 base from J, with 16 bases between. The chain's CDR3 is CASSLAQGKRSNYGYTF. The CDR3 nucleotides read TGTGCCAGCAGCTTGGCCCAGGGGAAGAGAAGTAACTATGGCTACACCTTC.

The chain is built from TRBV19 and TRBJ1-5; D might be TRBD1 (6 bases). CDR1 and CDR2 (germline): LNHDA, SQIVND (reference sequence). With 6 bases removed from V and 9 bases from J, the gap between germline ends came to 18 bases. This CDR3 contains 14 residues. The CDR3 region is CASSATGQQLPQHF. In DNA form, the CDR3 reads TGTGCCAGTAGCGCTACAGGGCAGCAACTGCCCCAGCATTTT. Complete variable domain (other parts from reference TRBV19 and TRBJ1-5): DGGITQSPKYLFRKEGQNVTLSCEQNLNHDAMYWYRQDPGQGLRLIYYSQIVNDFQKGDIAEGYSVSREKKESFPLTVTSAQKNPTAFYLCASSATGQQLPQHFGDGTRLSIL.

This clone was seen just once. The rearrangement joins TRBV27 to TRBJ1-2; possibly TRBD1 for D (6 bases). Germline lookup yields CDR1 MNHEY and CDR2 SMNVEV (reference sequence). CDR3 length equals 14 residues. V was pared by 8 bases and J by 4 bases, with 17 bases between. The CDR3 sequence is CASWPGTTGYGYTF. The CDR3 DNA follows: TGTGCCAGCTGGCCCGGGACGACAGGCTATGGCTACACCTTC.

CDR3 DNA: TGCGCCAGCAGCTTGGTAACACAGGGGTACGAGCAGTACTTC. Translated, it gives CASSLVTQGYEQYF. The chain joins TRBV5-1 to TRBJ2-7, with 7 bases lining up with TRBD1. Germline V lookup: CDR1 SGHRS, CDR2 YFSETQ. Trimming at V came to 0 bases and at J to 4 bases, leaving 4 bases not matched to a gene. This CDR3 is 14 amino acids long.

This chain uses TRBV4-2 with TRBJ2-5, with 10 bases that match TRBD2. The CDR3 is 16 amino acids. The germline gives CDR1 LGHNA, CDR2 YNFKEQ. J was trimmed by 4 bases and V by 2 bases; bases with no gene match: 7. As DNA, the CDR3 is TGTGCCAGCAGCCAACCCCAGCGGGAGGGGCGAGAGACCCAGTACTTC. Translated, it gives CASSQPQREGRETQYF.

This rearrangement joins TRBV5-1 to TRBJ2-3, with TRBD2 as a possible D gene (5 bases). This CDR3 has 14 residues. The V gene's germline CDR1 is SGHRS and CDR2 YFSETQ. V lost 0 bases, J lost 6 bases, and 11 bases lay in between. The chain's CDR3 is CASSLVAGSDTQYF. CDR3 bases: TGCGCCAGCAGCTTGGTTGCGGGTTCGGATACGCAGTATTTT.

The chain carries TRBV6-4 and TRBJ2-3, with D perhaps TRBD1 (6 bases). The V end lost 3 bases, the J end lost 4 bases, and 14 bases lay between the germline ends. This CDR3 has 15 residues. Germline V gene lookup returns CDR1 MRHNA and CDR2 SNTAGT. This CDR3 is CASSEGTFSSDTQYF. In DNA, the CDR3 is TGTGCCAGCAGTGAAGGGACATTCTCCTCAGATACGCAGTATTTT.